The rows below give T cell receptor beta chains drawn from one sample of a study of blood T cell repertoires in COVID-19. Clones were read by immunoSEQ multiplex PCR, and TCRdb kept only the in-frame ones, dropping some. Here the sample spans over 120,000 clones, approximately 80% being singletons. Sequencing used peripheral blood. The source is a human donor in a cohort sampled during active COVID-19. Both conserved end residues are part of each CDR3. D genes are given only for firm matches. Clone size is shown for a subset of rows, as once, few, many or a class of expanded clone.

CDR3 DNA: TGTGCCAGCAGTCTTCGACAGGGGCGCTACACCTTC; CDR3 protein: CASSLRQGRYTF; J gene: TRBJ1-2; clone size: -; V gene: TRBV25-1; D gene: TRBD1
CDR3 DNA: TGTGCCAGCAGCCAGGGACAGGGTGATAACTATGGCTACACCTTC; CDR3 protein: CASSQGQGDNYGYTF; J gene: TRBJ1-2; clone size: -; V gene: TRBV4-2; D gene: TRBD1
CDR3 DNA: TGTGCCAGCAGCCAAGTGAGCGGGGGGGGCACAGATACGCAGTATTTT; CDR3 protein: CASSQVSGGGTDTQYF; J gene: TRBJ2-3; clone size: -; V gene: TRBV3-1/TRBV3-2; D gene: TRBD2
CDR3 DNA: TGTGCCAGCAGTTTACCAGGGCTAGATTCACCCCTCCACTTT; CDR3 protein: CASSLPGLDSPLHF; J gene: TRBJ1-6; clone size: -; V gene: TRBV28; D gene: -
CDR3 DNA: TGTGCCAGCTATTCAGGTCGCAATCAGCCCCAGCATTTT; CDR3 protein: CASYSGRNQPQHF; J gene: TRBJ1-5; clone size: -; V gene: TRBV6-5; D gene: -
CDR3 DNA: TGCAGCGTTGATCCGGGGGGTGCCACTGAAGCTTTCTTT; CDR3 protein: CSVDPGGATEAFF; J gene: TRBJ1-1; clone size: -; V gene: TRBV29-1; D gene: -
CDR3 DNA: TGCGCCAGCAGCTTGGCCGGGCAGGGGAGAAACATTCAGTACTTC; CDR3 protein: CASSLAGQGRNIQYF; J gene: TRBJ2-4; clone size: few; V gene: TRBV5-1; D gene: -
CDR3 DNA: TGTGCCAGCAGAAGAAGCGGGGGCACAGATACGCAGTATTTT; CDR3 protein: CASRRSGGTDTQYF; J gene: TRBJ2-3; clone size: -; V gene: TRBV27; D gene: TRBD2
CDR3 DNA: TGCGCCAGCAGCTACGACAGGGGGGACGGAAACACCATATATTTT; CDR3 protein: CASSYDRGDGNTIYF; J gene: TRBJ1-3; clone size: -; V gene: TRBV5-1; D gene: TRBD1
CDR3 DNA: TGTGCCAGTAGTATCCCCCTACAGGGGGCGGGCTACACCTTC; CDR3 protein: CASSIPLQGAGYTF; J gene: TRBJ1-2; clone size: -; V gene: TRBV19; D gene: TRBD1
CDR3 DNA: TGTGCCAGCAGCCTGGGGGCGAGCAATCAGCCCCAGCATTTT; CDR3 protein: CASSLGASNQPQHF; J gene: TRBJ1-5; clone size: -; V gene: TRBV2; D gene: -
CDR3 DNA: TGCAGCGTGAAGGACAGGGCCGGGGGCTACACCTTC; CDR3 protein: CSVKDRAGGYTF; J gene: TRBJ1-2; clone size: -; V gene: TRBV29-1; D gene: TRBD1
CDR3 DNA: TGTGCCAGCAGCTGGCCGACAGGCCGCTCTGGGGCCAACGTCCTGACTTTC; CDR3 protein: CASSWPTGRSGANVLTF; J gene: TRBJ2-6; clone size: -; V gene: TRBV9; D gene: -
CDR3 DNA: TGTGCCAGCAGCCAATCAGGGGGCGGGAACAATGAGCAGTTCTTC; CDR3 protein: CASSQSGGGNNEQFF; J gene: TRBJ2-1; clone size: -; V gene: TRBV2; D gene: TRBD1
CDR3 DNA: TGTGCCACCAGCCGCAACCCTCCTTCAGGGATCGGCTCTGGAAACACCATATATTTT; CDR3 protein: CATSRNPPSGIGSGNTIYF; J gene: TRBJ1-3; clone size: -; V gene: TRBV15; D gene: -
CDR3 DNA: TGTGCCAGCAGCGGAACAGGGGTGGCTTTACAGCCCCAGCATTTT; CDR3 protein: CASSGTGVALQPQHF; J gene: TRBJ1-5; clone size: -; V gene: TRBV6-5; D gene: TRBD1
CDR3 DNA: TGTGCCAGCAGCTTCGGTAGGGGTGGCGGGAGGTTTAATGAGCAGTTCTTC; CDR3 protein: CASSFGRGGGRFNEQFF; J gene: TRBJ2-1; clone size: -; V gene: TRBV11-2; D gene: TRBD2
CDR3 DNA: TGTGCCAGCAGTGGCCAGGGAACTAATGAAAAACTGTTTTTT; CDR3 protein: CASSGQGTNEKLFF; J gene: TRBJ1-4; clone size: -; V gene: TRBV6-4; D gene: -
CDR3 DNA: TGTGCCATCAGTGAGTCGGGGGCCCGGTACCAAGAGACCCAGTACTTC; CDR3 protein: CAISESGARYQETQYF; J gene: TRBJ2-5; clone size: -; V gene: TRBV10-3; D gene: -
CDR3 DNA: TGTGCCAGCAGTCCCATCAGGGATACCGGGGAGCTGTTTTTT; CDR3 protein: CASSPIRDTGELFF; J gene: TRBJ2-2; clone size: -; V gene: TRBV6-2/TRBV6-3; D gene: -